Listed below are T cell receptor beta chains from one sample, sequenced in a study of response to subunit inactivated influenza vaccine. TCRdb independently ran MiXCR on the RT-PCR reads; one entry per CDR3 protein. In the table there are around 570,000 distinct CDR3 sequences, about 7.6% of which are singletons. Sequenced here: PBMCs from blood, sampled 23 to 25 months after vaccination. These receptors were collected from a man between 50 and 69 years old who received an inactivated influenza vaccine. Each CDR3 is given with its conserved first and last residue. Each record gives: D gene, J gene, clone size, V gene, CDR3 DNA, CDR3 protein. The D gene is left open where the match is weak. Expanded clones get a size class; other rows say once, few or many, or leave the size out.

TRBD1 | TRBJ1-2 | few | TRBV5-1 | TGCGCCAGCGAGGGACAGGGAGGTAACTATGGCTACACCTTC | CASEGQGGNYGYTF
NA | TRBJ2-7 | few | TRBV20-1 | TGCAGTGCAGAGTTCGACGAGCAGTACTTC | CSAEFDEQYF
NA | TRBJ1-1 | many | TRBV20-1 | TGCAGTGCTAGTGGGGGGCGCGGGAACACTGAAGCTTTCTTT | CSASGGRGNTEAFF
NA | TRBJ1-4 | many | TRBV4-2 | TGTGCCAGCAGCCCCGACAGACTTAATGAAAAACTGTTTTTT | CASSPDRLNEKLFF
TRBD1 | TRBJ2-7 | many | TRBV12-3/TRBV12-4 | TGTGCCAGCAGTAACACCCGGGACAGATTCGAGCAGTACTTC | CASSNTRDRFEQYF
NA | TRBJ2-7 | many | TRBV3-1 | TGTGCCAGCAGCTCAGTGCACTCCTACGAGCAGTACTTC | CASSSVHSYEQYF
NA | TRBJ2-1 | few | TRBV5-1 | TGCGCCAGCAGTCGTGGGGGTACCAACTCCTACAATGAGCAGTTCTTC | CASSRGGTNSYNEQFF
NA | TRBJ2-1 | few | TRBV11-2 | TGTGCCAGCAGCTTAGGGGTCTTGACAAATGAGCAGTTCTTC | CASSLGVLTNEQFF
NA | TRBJ1-5 | many | TRBV12-3/TRBV12-4 | TGTGCCAGCAGTGGAGCCGGCAATCAGCCCCAGCATTTT | CASSGAGNQPQHF
NA | TRBJ2-3 | many | TRBV14 | TGTGCCAGCAGCCAAACCCCGGTGTACAGGGTTACAGATACGCAGTATTTT | CASSQTPVYRVTDTQYF
TRBD2 | TRBJ2-1 | NA | TRBV5-1 | TGCGCCAGCAGCTTGGCAAAACTAGCGGGGGCGAACAATGAGCAGTTCTTC | CASSLAKLAGANNEQFF
NA | TRBJ1-5 | NA | TRBV6-1 | TGTGCCAGCAGTGAAGTCCCAGGGACGAATCAGCCCCAGCATTTT | CASSEVPGTNQPQHF
NA | TRBJ1-1 | few | TRBV6-2/TRBV6-3 | TGTGCCAGCAGTTACACCCTGAGGGGGGGTGGCGCGGCTTTCTTT | CASSYTLRGGGAAFF
NA | TRBJ1-2 | NA | TRBV6-5 | TGTGCCAGCAGTTCTTCCGCGATCGGCTACACCTTC | CASSSSAIGYTF